This TCR beta chain was identified during a study of OX40 agonist ivuxolimab in advanced cancers. The cohort excluded patients with autoimmune disease history or systemic immunosuppression. The CDR3 sequence is 16 residues long. Germline V lookup: CDR1 SEHNR, CDR2 FQNEAQ (reference sequence). The V segment lost 4 bases and the J segment 3 bases; nucleotides outside the gene matches: 8. Profiled with immunoSEQ multiplex PCR; TCRdb holds only in-frame clones, not every one. The sample consists of over 20,000 clones, 79% of them appearing once. This clonotype originated in an adult with an advanced solid tumor such as melanoma, head and neck, liver or kidney cancer. The material was CD4+ or CD8+ T cells sorted from blood, obtained in a trial of the OX40 agonist ivuxolimab. The chain employs TRBV7-9 and TRBJ2-5; 10 bases are shared with TRBD1. The CDR3 reads CASSWRDRGFEETQYF. CDR3 bases: TGTGCCAGCAGCTGGCGGGACAGGGGTTTTGAAGAGACCCAGTACTTC.